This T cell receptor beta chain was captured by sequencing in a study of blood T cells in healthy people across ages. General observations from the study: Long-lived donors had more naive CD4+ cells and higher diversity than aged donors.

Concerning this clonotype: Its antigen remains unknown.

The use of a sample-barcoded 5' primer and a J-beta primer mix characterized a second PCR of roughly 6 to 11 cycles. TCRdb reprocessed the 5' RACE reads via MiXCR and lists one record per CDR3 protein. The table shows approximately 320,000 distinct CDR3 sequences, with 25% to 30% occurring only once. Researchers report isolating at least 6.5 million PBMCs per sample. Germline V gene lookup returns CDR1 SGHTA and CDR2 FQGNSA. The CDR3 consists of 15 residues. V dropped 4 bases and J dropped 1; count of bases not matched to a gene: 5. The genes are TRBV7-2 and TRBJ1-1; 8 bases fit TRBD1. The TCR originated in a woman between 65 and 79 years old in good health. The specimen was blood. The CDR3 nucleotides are TGTGCCAGCAGCTCCCAGACAGGGGAGAACACTGAAGCTTTCTTT. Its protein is CASSSQTGENTEAFF.